These T cell receptor beta chains were read from a single sample in a study of blood T cell repertoires in COVID-19. Method: immunoSEQ multiplex PCR; TCRdb's copy keeps in-frame clones and lacks some. The sample gives approximately 60,000 clones, 60% to 85% of which show up once; 40% to 60% is in the top ten. The sequenced sample consisted of peripheral blood. The receptors originated from an elderly woman with acute or convalescent COVID-19. The CDR3 runs from the conserved cysteine through the conserved F or W. The D gene is left open where the match is weak. The size of a clone is reported for some rows only, either as once, few or many, or as a class for expanded clones.

V	J	size	D	CDR3	DNA
TRBV29-1	TRBJ1-1	.	TRBD1	CSVGTGLNTEAFF	TGCAGCGTTGGGACAGGTCTGAACACTGAAGCTTTCTTT
TRBV7-8	TRBJ1-5	.	.	CASSYRGGSNQPQHF	TGTGCCAGCAGCTACCGTGGGGGCAGCAATCAGCCCCAGCATTTT
TRBV5-1	TRBJ1-4	.	TRBD1	CASSPGTGATNEKLFF	TGCGCCAGCAGCCCGGGGACAGGGGCAACTAATGAAAAACTGTTTTTT
TRBV11-3	TRBJ2-1	.	TRBD1	CASSRGTGEYNEQFF	TGTGCCAGCAGCCGCGGGACAGGCGAGTACAATGAGCAGTTCTTC
TRBV18	TRBJ1-1	.	.	CASSPRVDEAFF	TGTGCCAGCTCACCTCGGGTCGATGAAGCTTTCTTT
TRBV11-2	TRBJ1-2	.	.	CASSLKVTGIHGYTF	TGTGCCAGCAGCTTAAAGGTAACAGGGATCCATGGCTACACCTTC
TRBV14	TRBJ2-2	.	.	CASRPRGFEGGELFF	TGTGCCAGCAGACCTCGGGGGTTCGAAGGCGGGGAGCTGTTTTTT
TRBV28	TRBJ2-2	.	TRBD2	CASSEIAGGRTGELFF	TGTGCCAGCAGTGAAATAGCGGGAGGGCGGACCGGGGAGCTGTTTTTT
TRBV28	TRBJ2-7	.	.	CASSSPSEGSYEQYF	TGTGCCAGCAGTTCCCCTAGCGAAGGTTCCTACGAGCAGTACTTC
TRBV5-4	TRBJ2-1	once	TRBD2	CASSLNSGTSGRREQFF	TGTGCCAGCAGCCTTAACTCCGGGACTAGCGGGAGGAGAGAGCAGTTCTTC
TRBV2	TRBJ2-7	many	TRBD1	CASSEESQGADEQYF	TGTGCCAGCAGTGAAGAATCTCAGGGGGCGGACGAGCAGTACTTC
TRBV13	TRBJ2-7	.	TRBD2	CASSSLAGGPEQYF	TGTGCCAGCAGCTCCCTAGCGGGAGGTCCCGAGCAGTACTTC
TRBV7-2	TRBJ1-5	.	.	CASSSTRGGLGQPQHF	TGTGCCAGCAGCTCCACGAGGGGGGGGTTAGGGCAGCCCCAGCATTTT
TRBV19	TRBJ1-5	.	TRBD1	CASSRTGLKDQPQHF	TGTGCCAGTAGCCGGACAGGGCTAAAGGATCAGCCCCAGCATTTT
TRBV7-2	TRBJ1-6	.	.	CASSLVGTNSPLHF	TGTGCCAGCAGCTTAGTGGGCACTAATTCACCCCTCCACTTT
TRBV10-2	TRBJ2-7	.	TRBD2	CASRSGGAYEQYF	TGCGCCAGTCGGAGTGGGGGGGCCTACGAGCAGTACTTC
TRBV28	TRBJ1-1	.	TRBD1	CASSRGDSTSSGEAFF	TGTGCCAGCTCTAGGGGGGACAGTACCTCCTCGGGTGAAGCTTTCTTT
TRBV9	TRBJ2-1	.	.	CASSVGGADEQFF	TGTGCCAGCAGCGTAGGAGGAGCGGATGAGCAGTTCTTC
TRBV21-1	TRBJ2-1	.	.	CASSKLGTRRFNEQFF	TGTGCCAGCAGCAAACTAGGGACTAGGAGGTTCAATGAGCAGTTCTTC
TRBV5-1	TRBJ1-1	few	TRBD1	CASSRDSPRDTEAFF	TGCGCCAGCAGCCGGGACAGCCCGAGGGACACTGAAGCTTTCTTT
TRBV28	TRBJ2-3	.	TRBD2	CASRESGRALGTQYF	TGTGCCAGCAGAGAGAGCGGGAGGGCCTTGGGTACGCAGTATTTT
TRBV29-1	TRBJ2-7	.	TRBD2	CSVDSTSGTYEQYF	TGCAGCGTTGATTCGACTAGCGGGACCTACGAGCAGTACTTC
TRBV18	TRBJ1-3	medium-sized	.	CASSPSGSQAGNTIYF	TGTGCCAGCTCACCAAGCGGGAGTCAAGCTGGAAACACCATATATTTT
TRBV28	TRBJ2-1	.	.	CASTPLLGRTSNEQFF	TGTGCCAGCACCCCCCTTCTGGGCCGAACCTCCAATGAGCAGTTCTTC
TRBV23-1	TRBJ2-7	.	.	CAHRFCGDYEQYF	TGCGCCCATCGATTTTGCGGCGACTACGAGCAGTACTTC
TRBV4-2	TRBJ1-4	few	.	CASSQTDRATNEKLFF	TGTGCCAGCAGCCAGACAGACAGAGCAACTAATGAAAAACTGTTTTTT
TRBV7-3	TRBJ2-3	few	TRBD2	CASSLYQRGTDTQYF	TGTGCCAGCAGCTTATATCAGCGGGGGACAGATACGCAGTATTTT
TRBV27	TRBJ1-1	.	TRBD1	CASSLVGVTGVVGTEAFF	TGTGCCAGCAGTTTAGTAGGTGTGACAGGGGTAGTTGGGACTGAAGCTTTCTTT
TRBV2	TRBJ2-4	.	.	CASSERANIQYF	TGTGCCAGCAGTGAGAGGGCAAACATTCAGTACTTC
TRBV28	TRBJ2-7	.	TRBD1	CASSPPGQPWESYF	TGTGCCAGCAGCCCTCCGGGACAGCCTTGGGAGTCGTACTTC
TRBV27	TRBJ2-1	.	TRBD2	CASSLLLKVAGTYNEQFF	TGTGCCAGCAGCCTCCTCCTTAAGGTAGCGGGGACCTACAATGAGCAGTTCTTC
TRBV7-2	TRBJ2-5	.	.	CASSLVRGGEETQYF	TGTGCCAGCAGCTTAGTCAGGGGTGGAGAAGAGACCCAGTACTTC
TRBV6-1	TRBJ2-7	.	.	CASSESVGGRGAKEQYF	TGTGCCAGCAGTGAATCGGTCGGAGGGAGAGGTGCGAAAGAGCAGTACTTC
TRBV2	TRBJ2-1	.	TRBD2	CASSRSSGPPYNEQFF	TGTGCCAGCAGTCGCTCTAGCGGCCCTCCCTACAATGAGCAGTTCTTC
TRBV4-3	TRBJ2-4	few	.	CASSQDWQGNKNIQYF	TGCGCCAGCAGCCAAGATTGGCAGGGGAACAAAAACATTCAGTACTTC
TRBV3-1/TRBV3-2	TRBJ1-2	.	TRBD1	CASSRGLGQGYGYTF	TGTGCCAGCAGCCGCGGCCTGGGACAGGGCTATGGCTACACCTTC
TRBV12-5	TRBJ2-3	.	TRBD1	CASGLDTGTVYF	TGTGCTAGTGGTTTGGACACAGGGACAGTGTATTTT